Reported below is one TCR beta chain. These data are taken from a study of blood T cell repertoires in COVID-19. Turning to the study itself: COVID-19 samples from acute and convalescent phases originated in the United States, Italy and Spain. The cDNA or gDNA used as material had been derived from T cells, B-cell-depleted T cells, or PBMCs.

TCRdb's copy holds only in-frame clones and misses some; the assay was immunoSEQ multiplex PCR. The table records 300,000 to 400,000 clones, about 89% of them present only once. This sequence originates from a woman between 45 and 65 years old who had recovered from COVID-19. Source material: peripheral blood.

In DNA form, the CDR3 reads TGTGCCAGCAGCTTCGCTACCGGGGTCTCCTACGAGCAGTACTTC. Amino acid sequence: CASSFATGVSYEQYF. The chain recombines TRBV11-3 with TRBJ2-7, with D maybe TRBD2 (5 bases). Between the trimmed V and J ends, which lost 3 bases and 0 bases, there was a span of 12 bases. There are 15 residues in the CDR3. Germline-derived CDR1 and CDR2 are SGHNT and YENEEA.